Following are 12 T cell receptor beta chains from one sample sequenced in a study of shared clonotypes between healthy human individuals. Sequencing used immunoSEQ multiplex PCR; TCRdb keeps in-frame clones, though not all of them. Of around 690,000 clones listed, about nine tenths are singletons. The material sequenced was memory CD8+ T cells from PBMCs. Subset defined: CD45RO+ cells pooled with CCR7-negative TemRA cells. The receptors were sampled from a young man in good health. Some clones in this sample may be carry-over from other donors' samples.

This rearrangement joins TRBV28 to TRBJ2-7; tentative D call: TRBD2 (5 bases). The CDR3 consists of 13 residues. Germline V gene sequence: CDR1 MDHEN, CDR2 SYDVKM. Trimming cost V 1 base and J 6 bases, with 10 bases left between them. DNA for the CDR3: TGTGCCAGCAGTTTATCCGGGAACGGCGAGCAGTACTTC. It encodes CASSLSGNGEQYF.

The rearrangement links TRBV5-1 to TRBJ2-1; D not certain. Germline V gene data show CDR1 as SGHRS and CDR2 as YFSETQ. Trimming removed 2 bases at V and 6 bases at J, with 12 bases between. The CDR3 length is 14 residues. The CDR3 DNA sequence: TGCGCCAGCAGCTTCCCTCTTGGGATCAATGAGCAGTTCTTC. It specifies CASSFPLGINEQFF.

The chain combines TRBV6-5 with TRBJ1-1; weak D call: TRBD1 (6 bases). CDR1 and CDR2 (germline): MNHEY, SVGAGI. The germline V and J ends were trimmed by 2 bases and 6 bases, with 10 bases remaining between them. The CDR3 covers 13 residues. This CDR3 is CASSYRGGPEAFF. The CDR3 DNA reads TGTGCCAGCAGTTACCGGGGGGGCCCTGAAGCTTTCTTT.

The table lists this clone with a count of one. The chain employs TRBV19 and TRBJ2-2, with a weak D call TRBD2 (5 bases). Trimming pared 2 bases from V and 1 base from J, leaving 11 bases between. CDR1 is LNHDA and CDR2 is SQIVND in the germline V gene (reference sequence). The CDR3 spans 16 residues. The chain's CDR3 is CASSISGSGNTGELFF. The CDR3 region has the DNA TGTGCCAGTAGTATATCTGGCAGCGGGAACACCGGGGAGCTGTTTTTT.

The chain links TRBV10-3 to TRBJ1-2; tentative D call: TRBD1 (6 bases). The CDR3 is made up of 14 amino acids. The V gene lost 6 bases and the J gene lost 4 bases, with 15 bases spanning the gap. The germline V gene has CDR1 ENHRY and CDR2 SYGVKD. This CDR3 reads CAISPGQELYGYTF. CDR3 nucleotides: TGTGCCATCAGCCCGGGACAAGAACTCTATGGCTACACCTTC.

This clone was observed a single time. V gene TRBV5-1 combines with J gene TRBJ2-2; a weak D match, TRBD1 (6 bases). The V and J ends lost 0 bases and 2 bases respectively, with 8 bases between them. The V gene's germline CDR1 is SGHRS and CDR2 YFSETQ. This CDR3 has 15 amino acids. CDR3 in amino acids: CASSLVQGNTGELFF. As DNA, the CDR3 is TGCGCCAGCAGCTTGGTACAGGGTAACACCGGGGAGCTGTTTTTT.

The chain links TRBV9 to TRBJ2-2; TRBD1 aligns across 9 bases. Germline V gene data show CDR1 as SGDLS and CDR2 as YYNGEE. CDR3 length: 16 residues. J gave up 2 bases and V 0 bases, and 2 bases lay outside the gene matches. In DNA, the CDR3 is TGTGCCAGCAGCGTAGTGGGACAGGGAAACACCGGGGAGCTGTTTTTT. Its protein product is CASSVVGQGNTGELFF.

The chain uses TRBV7-8 and TRBJ1-2; D is perhaps TRBD1 (6 bases). Trimming removed 0 bases at V and 4 bases at J, with 12 bases between. The length of the CDR3 is 15 residues. Germline CDR1 is SGHVS and CDR2 is FQNEAQ. The CDR3 DNA is TGTGCCAGCAGCTTAGCCGGGGCAGGGGCCTATGGCTACACCTTC. Translated: CASSLAGAGAYGYTF.

The rearrangement joins TRBV11-2 to TRBJ2-2; D remains ambiguous. Germline V CDR1 and CDR2: SGHAT, FQNNGV. V was clipped by 1 base and J by 7 bases, with 7 bases between them. This CDR3 has 13 amino acids. The CDR3 here is CASSLGKGGELFF. The CDR3, as DNA: TGTGCCAGCAGCTTAGGCAAGGGCGGGGAGCTGTTTTTT.

The chain joins TRBV2 to TRBJ2-3; 8 nucleotides agree with TRBD2. There are 16 residues in the CDR3. V gave up 5 bases and J gave up 1 base; unmatched junction bases: 8. The germline V gene encodes CDR1 SNHLY and CDR2 FYNNEI. The CDR3 DNA reads TGTGCCAGCAGTCCTACTAGCGGAGTGGGCACAGATACGCAGTATTTT. Its protein product is CASSPTSGVGTDTQYF.

V usage is TRBV6-1 and J usage is TRBJ2-7; no clear D gene. Germline V CDR1 and CDR2: MNHNS, SASEGT. The CDR3 is made up of 15 amino acids. The V end lost 4 bases, the J end lost 2 bases, and 15 bases lay between the germline ends. The CDR3 region has the DNA TGTGCCAGCAGTGGCCACGGGCTTGGTCCCTACGAGCAGTACTTC. This encodes CASSGHGLGPYEQYF.

The genes are TRBV5-1 and TRBJ2-5; a possible D gene is TRBD2 (6 bases). The germline V gene has CDR1 SGHRS and CDR2 YFSETQ. Deletions cut 0 bases from V and 4 bases from J, with 22 bases between. The CDR3 consists of 18 residues. CDR3 sequence: CASSLAAAGRPPGETQYF. CDR3 DNA: TGCGCCAGCAGCTTGGCCGCAGCGGGCCGCCCGCCGGGAGAGACCCAGTACTTC.